Below are 27 T cell receptor beta chains sequenced from a single sample in a study of response to subunit inactivated influenza vaccine. TCRdb redid the calling of the RT-PCR reads with MiXCR, one entry per CDR3 protein. This sample yields over 150,000 distinct CDR3 sequences, of which roughly 14% are seen a single time; approximately 30% belongs to the top ten. The sample consisted of CD8+ T cells sorted from PBMCs, taken about 5 days after vaccination. The source of these receptors is a middle-aged man who received an inactivated influenza vaccine.

The V call is TRBV4-3, the J call TRBJ2-7; 11 bases agree with TRBD1. V lost 0 bases, J lost 5 bases, and 3 bases stayed unmatched. CDR3 length equals 15 residues. Germline V lookup: CDR1 LGHNA, CDR2 YSLEER. CDR3 region: CASSQDGQGADEQYF. The CDR3 nucleotides are TGCGCCAGCAGCCAAGATGGACAGGGGGCCGACGAGCAGTACTTC.

V and J are TRBV12-3 or TRBV12-4 and TRBJ2-7; tentatively, D is TRBD2 (5 bases). The CDR3 length is 14 residues. V was trimmed by 3 bases and J by 4 bases, leaving 13 bases between them. The CDR3 protein is CASSFGDIGYEQYF. The CDR3 nucleotides are TGTGCCAGCAGTTTCGGGGATATCGGGTACGAGCAGTACTTC.

The chain recombines TRBV6-5 with TRBJ2-7; D not resolved. CDR3 length: 13 amino acids. CDR1 and CDR2 from the germline V gene are MNHEY and SVGAGI. V was trimmed by 2 bases and J by 2 bases, leaving 7 bases between them. The CDR3 bases are TGTGCCAGCAGTTACGGGTCTACCTACGAGCAGTACTTC. Protein sequence: CASSYGSTYEQYF.

This clonotype was seen more than once but under ten times. The chain joins TRBV6-5 to TRBJ2-2; D is ambiguous. Trimming left V 0 bases short and J 1 base short, with 0 bases between. The germline V gene has CDR1 MNHEY and CDR2 SVGAGI. The CDR3 has 13 amino acids. CDR3 nucleotide sequence: TGTGCCAGCAGTTACTCGAACACCGGGGAGCTGTTTTTT. This sequence encodes CASSYSNTGELFF.

The chain uses TRBV7-8 and TRBJ1-5; D remains unclear. The germline V gene encodes CDR1 SGHVS and CDR2 FQNEAQ. The CDR3 has 16 residues. Deletions cut 1 base from V and 5 bases from J, with 15 bases between. The DNA for the CDR3 is TGTGCCAGCAGCTTAGAGGCGGGAGGGTTGGATCAGCCCCAGCATTTT. Protein: CASSLEAGGLDQPQHF. Together with reference TRBV7-8 and TRBJ1-5, the CDR3 gives the full variable domain: GAGVSQSPRYKVAKRGQDVALRCDPISGHVSLFWYQQALGQGPEFLTYFQNEAQLDKSGLPSDRFFAERPEGSVSTLKIQRTQQEDSAVYLCASSLEAGGLDQPQHFGDGTRLSIL.

This chain links TRBV6-2 or TRBV6-3 with TRBJ1-2, with TRBD1 as a possible D gene (5 bases). Between the trimmed V and J ends, which lost 2 bases and 8 bases, there was a span of 12 bases. CDR3 length equals 13 residues. CDR1 MNHEY and CDR2 SVGEGT come from the germline V gene. CDR3 loop: CASSYPGQFGYTF. In DNA form, the CDR3 reads TGTGCCAGCAGTTACCCAGGGCAGTTCGGCTACACCTTC.

The chain combines TRBV11-2 with TRBJ2-3, with 8 bases aligning to TRBD1. The V segment lost 1 base and the J segment 0 bases; nucleotides outside the gene matches: 6. The CDR3 extends over 17 amino acids. CDR1 is SGHAT, CDR2 FQNNGV, per germline. The CDR3 coding sequence is TGTGCCAGCAGCTTAGGGGACGGACAGGGTAGCACAGATACGCAGTATTTT. It is translated as CASSLGDGQGSTDTQYF.

This clonotype showed up many times. The rearrangement joins TRBV6-4 to TRBJ2-1, with 7 bases matching TRBD2. Germline CDR1 and CDR2: MRHNA and SNTAGT. The length of the CDR3 is 13 residues. V shed 3 bases and J 7 bases; nucleotides not matched to a gene: 3. The CDR3 DNA is TGTGCCAGCAGTGAAGGGACTACTAATGAGCAGTTCTTC. The encoded protein is CASSEGTTNEQFF.

The chain links TRBV11-2 to TRBJ2-3; 11 positions match TRBD2. Unmatched junction bases numbered 4, after V lost 3 bases and J lost 2 bases. Germline V gives CDR1 SGHAT, CDR2 FQNNGV. The CDR3 loop spans 16 amino acids. CDR3 bases: TGTGCCAGCAGCTTTCCACTAGCGGGGGTCACAGATACGCAGTATTTT. Its translation is CASSFPLAGVTDTQYF.

This clonotype appeared many times. The chain links TRBV11-2 to TRBJ2-7; TRBD2 aligns across 10 bases. The trim removed 1 base at V and 4 bases at J, leaving 4 bases unmatched. CDR3 length: 15 amino acids. Germline loops: CDR1 SGHAT, CDR2 FQNNGV. DNA for the CDR3: TGTGCCAGCAGCTTAGGACTAGCGGGCCTTTACGAGCAGTACTTC. This codes for CASSLGLAGLYEQYF.

V is TRBV2 and J is TRBJ2-1; possibly TRBD2 for D (6 bases). V was shortened by 6 bases and J by 7 bases, with 25 bases between the two germline ends. Germline lookup yields CDR1 SNHLY and CDR2 FYNNEI. The CDR3 is 17 residues long. The CDR3 sequence: CASRRLPAGLVGNEQFF. As DNA, the CDR3 is TGTGCCAGCAGACGTCTTCCAGCGGGCCTAGTCGGTAATGAGCAGTTCTTC.

This sequence joins TRBV4-3 and TRBJ2-3; TRBD2 aligns across 12 bases. Germline V CDR1 and CDR2: LGHNA, YSLEER. J gave up 2 bases and V 4 bases, and 13 bases lay outside the gene matches. This CDR3 has 19 amino acids. In nucleotides, the CDR3 is TGCGCCAGCAGCCTAGGACTAGCGGGGAACACGACCCACACAGATACGCAGTATTTT. Translated: CASSLGLAGNTTHTDTQYF.

The chain employs TRBV3-1 and TRBJ2-1; 8 bases are a match to TRBD1. The germline V gene has CDR1 LGHDT and CDR2 YNNKEL (reference sequence). The length of the CDR3 is 18 residues. Losses at the gene ends were 11 bases for V and 6 bases for J; bases not matched to a gene: 24. Written as DNA, the CDR3 is TGTGCCTGCACCCAAGATCGGTTTGGCAGGGGGCTTGGCAATGAGCAGTTCTTC. The encoded protein is CACTQDRFGRGLGNEQFF.

This clonotype has just a few counts. The chain links TRBV9 to TRBJ1-2, with a possible D match to TRBD1 (6 bases). The germline V and J ends were trimmed by 3 bases and 4 bases, with 10 bases remaining between them. The germline V gene encodes CDR1 SGDLS and CDR2 YYNGEE. The length of the CDR3 is 13 residues. The CDR3 sequence is CASSEAGAYGYTF. CDR3 bases: TGTGCCAGCAGCGAGGCAGGGGCCTATGGCTACACCTTC.

The table lists this clonotype with many counts. This rearrangement joins TRBV4-3 to TRBJ2-7; 15 bases line up with TRBD2. This CDR3 has 16 residues. The trim removed 1 base at V and 5 bases at J, leaving 3 bases unmatched. Germline loops: CDR1 LGHNA, CDR2 YSLEER. The CDR3 DNA follows: TGCGCCAGCAGCCAAGGGACTAGCGGGAGGGCCCACGAGCAGTACTTC. Translating gives CASSQGTSGRAHEQYF.

This chain uses TRBV4-1 with TRBJ1-1; the D is unclear. The germline V gene encodes CDR1 MGHRA and CDR2 YSYEKL. This CDR3 has 14 amino acids. The germline V and J ends were trimmed by 1 base and 1 base, with 7 bases remaining between them. The CDR3 sequence: CASSQVAGNTEAFF. CDR3 coding DNA: TGCGCCAGCAGCCAAGTGGCCGGGAACACTGAAGCTTTCTTT.

The chain has TRBV5-6 and TRBJ2-1; 8 bases are a match to TRBD2. Germline CDR1 is SGHDT and CDR2 is YYEEEE. Germline trimming cut 0 bases from V and 4 bases from J; bases unmatched to any gene: 6. This CDR3 spans 16 amino acids. Here the CDR3 DNA reads TGTGCCAGCAGCTTGGGGGGCGGGGGGATTTACAATGAGCAGTTCTTC. It yields the protein CASSLGGGGIYNEQFF.

In its sample, this clonotype was seen a few times. The chain carries TRBV11-3 and TRBJ2-1; 12 bases are a match to TRBD2. The CDR3 is 16 amino acids. After removal of 0 bases from V and 5 bases from J, the junction contained 2 bases not matched to a gene. Per the germline V gene, CDR1 is SGHNT and CDR2 is YENEEA. The CDR3 protein is CASSLDLAGGHNEQFF. In nucleotides, the CDR3 is TGTGCCAGCAGCTTAGATCTAGCGGGAGGGCACAATGAGCAGTTCTTC.

This chain joins TRBV28 and TRBJ2-1; 11 bases line up with TRBD1. Germline V gene sequence: CDR1 MDHEN, CDR2 SYDVKM. Losses at the gene ends were 6 bases for V and 2 bases for J; bases not matched to a gene: 6. This CDR3 has 16 amino acids. CDR3 sequence reads: CASRPDRGHAYNEQFF. For the CDR3, the DNA is TGTGCCAGCAGACCGGACAGGGGGCACGCCTACAATGAGCAGTTCTTC.

The V gene is TRBV7-9, the J gene TRBJ2-7; no clear D gene. Trimming stripped 6 bases from V and 3 bases from J, with 9 bases between. This CDR3 contains 12 residues. The germline V gene has CDR1 SEHNR and CDR2 FQNEAQ (reference sequence). The CDR3: CASSKAIYEQYF. The DNA for the CDR3 is TGTGCCAGCAGTAAAGCGATCTACGAGCAGTACTTC.

The sample holds many counts of this clonotype. The rearrangement links TRBV27 to TRBJ1-1, with 10 nucleotides matching TRBD1. CDR1 MNHEY and CDR2 SMNVEV come from the germline V gene (reference sequence). Germline trimming cut 5 bases from V and 0 bases from J; bases unmatched to any gene: 3. CDR3 length equals 15 residues. CDR3 loop: CASSTDRGLNTEAFF. The DNA for the CDR3 is TGTGCCAGCAGTACTGACAGGGGGCTGAACACTGAAGCTTTCTTT.

This clonotype was picked up a small number of times. V is TRBV10-3 and J is TRBJ2-5; TRBD1 agrees at 7 bases. This CDR3 is built from 13 residues. V trimming: 10 bases; J trimming: 2 bases; junction bases outside the gene matches: 7. CDR1 and CDR2 from the germline V gene are ENHRY and SYGVKD. The CDR3 loop is CASRDSQQETQYF. CDR3 bases: TGTGCCAGCCGGGACAGCCAGCAAGAGACCCAGTACTTC.

In its sample, this clonotype was seen a few times. This chain connects TRBV28 to TRBJ2-5; D not certain. Germline V gene sequence: CDR1 MDHEN, CDR2 SYDVKM. Between the trimmed V and J ends, which lost 6 bases and 1 base, there was a span of 9 bases. The CDR3 extends over 13 amino acids. This CDR3 reads CASSPLGQETQYF. DNA of the CDR3: TGTGCCAGCAGCCCCTTGGGCCAAGAGACCCAGTACTTC.

This clonotype was seen a few times. The chain uses TRBV11-2 and TRBJ1-4; the match to TRBD1 covers 7 bases. The trim removed 4 bases at V and 14 bases at J, leaving 10 bases unmatched. Germline-derived CDR1 and CDR2 are SGHAT and FQNNGV. This CDR3 contains 13 residues. CDR3 in DNA: TGTGCCAGCAGCTCAAACTATGGGACAGCCCTGTTTTTT. The encoded protein is CASSSNYGTALFF.

V is TRBV6-1 and J is TRBJ1-1; no firm D call. V was clipped by 3 bases and J by 1 base, with 6 bases between them. The CDR3 is 13 residues long. Germline lookup yields CDR1 MNHNS and CDR2 SASEGT. The CDR3 loop reads CASSDKSNTEAFF. CDR3 coding DNA: TGTGCCAGCAGTGATAAGTCGAACACTGAAGCTTTCTTT.

The chain is built from TRBV11-2 and TRBJ2-7; the D gene could be TRBD1 or TRBD2 (5 bases each). CDR3 length: 14 residues. Germline CDR1 reads SGHAT; CDR2 reads FQNNGV. Trimming pared 5 bases from V and 4 bases from J, leaving 15 bases between. The CDR3 spells CASSHSGTAYEQYF. The CDR3 bases are TGTGCCAGCAGCCACTCCGGGACGGCTTACGAGCAGTACTTC.

The sample holds many counts of this clonotype. The rearrangement links TRBV2 to TRBJ1-5, with D possibly TRBD1 on 6 matching bases. The germline V gene has CDR1 SNHLY and CDR2 FYNNEI. The CDR3 is 15 residues long. The V and J ends lost 2 bases and 0 bases respectively, with 8 bases between them. CDR3 sequence reads: CASSERGFSNQPQHF. CDR3 bases: TGTGCCAGCAGTGAAAGGGGGTTTAGCAATCAGCCCCAGCATTTT.